This entry features one T cell receptor (beta chain) sequence. The target antigen is unknown. The record originates from a study of cytomegalovirus exposure and HLA in healthy donors. Broader study findings: Earlier analysis yielded a pattern in which most TCR beta V segments were productive about 87% or about 30% of the time. A later analysis reportedly identified an Asian-associated ancestry cluster as carrying fewer N-insertions than the approximately 670-donor mean. When the data were analyzed later, several of the most significant clusters appeared to be linked to common viral pathogens.

This CDR3 comprises 15 residues. Per germline, CDR1 SSHAT and CDR2 FNYEAQ (reference sequence). Trimming took 1 base from V and 6 from J, leaving 12 bases between them. The primer mix had 60 Vbeta and 13 Jbeta primers. The table came from immunoSEQ multiplex PCR; TCRdb's copy has only in-frame clones and leaves some out. The repertoire consists of 55,000 to 80,000 clones, with around four fifths occurring once and the leading ten covering 9.7%. Sequencing was performed on PBMCs. The genes are TRBV7-7 and TRBJ1-4; D ambiguous. The clonotype comes from a man aged 40-50 years in good health and CMV-seronegative. The CDR3 DNA reads TGTGCCAGCAGCTTAGGGGGAGGCCCCTATGAAAAACTGTTTTTT. It encodes CASSLGGGPYEKLFF.